The sequence of this TCR beta chain was determined in a study of T cell changes during pregnancy in multiple sclerosis. This clone occurred once. The data were produced by immunoSEQ multiplex PCR, yet TCRdb's version contains in-frame clones alone and is incomplete. The repertoire holds about 64,000 clones, with around 96% as singletons. V lost 5 bases to trimming and J lost 0 bases, with 8 bases between them. This CDR3 has 13 amino acids. Germline CDR1 and CDR2: MNHEY and SVGAGI. Sequenced material: CD8+ T cells from peripheral blood mononuclear cells, taken after pregnancy. The V call is TRBV6-5, the J call TRBJ2-7; D ambiguous. This clonotype originated in a female donor with multiple sclerosis, enrolled in a pregnancy study. In DNA form, the CDR3 reads TGTGCCAGCAGTATCGACATCTCCTACGAGCAGTACTTC. Amino acid sequence: CASSIDISYEQYF.